Sequencing of this T cell receptor beta chain was carried out in a study of T-cell memory formation after mild COVID-19. Study conclusions and caveats: In pre-infection memory, a portion of responding clones appeared, which suggested that cross-reactive memory joined.

As concerns this clonotype: Its target is unknown.

TCRdb re-called the 5' RACE reads with MiXCR, one entry per CDR3 protein. The table lists about 470,000 distinct CDR3 sequences, around a sixth of them singletons. The V end lost 0 bases, the J end lost 7 bases, and 11 bases lay between the germline ends. CDR3 size: 14 residues. The germline V gene has CDR1 SGHRS and CDR2 YFSETQ. The specimen was PBMCs or a T cell subset sorted from them (not recorded which). This TCR was recovered from an adult woman who had mild COVID-19 (a few samples of this study predate the infection). Cell type and time point are not known. The chain couples TRBV5-1 to TRBJ2-1; possible D gene TRBD2, 6 bases. CDR3 in DNA: TGCGCCAGCAGCTTGGGACTAGTCGAGAATGAGCAGTTCTTC. It yields the protein CASSLGLVENEQFF.